The 14 T cell receptor beta chains reported below all come from one sample, sequenced in a study of early T cells in non-severe SARS-CoV-2 infection. TCRdb re-called the 5' RACE reads through MiXCR, storing one row per CDR3 protein. The repertoire includes some 22,000 distinct CDR3 sequences, roughly 4.7% of them detected once, and 7.8% sits in the top ten. Material: whole blood. These receptors all come from an adult who was a healthcare worker with PCR-confirmed SARS-CoV-2 infection or an uninfected control (not recorded which).

This clonotype was observed many times. The chain recombines TRBV9 with TRBJ2-3; D is ambiguous. Trimming removed 0 bases from V and 0 bases from J, with 8 bases in between. The CDR3 totals 15 residues. CDR1 is SGDLS and CDR2 is YYNGEE in the germline V gene. The CDR3 DNA reads TGTGCCAGCAGCGTAGGGGTAGGTAGCACAGATACGCAGTATTTT. This gives the protein CASSVGVGSTDTQYF.

This clonotype was seen ten or more times. The rearrangement uses TRBV20-1 and TRBJ1-5; D may be TRBD1 (5 bases). The CDR3 has 13 amino acids. Trimming took 2 bases from V and 6 from J, leaving 11 bases between them. Germline CDR1 and CDR2: DFQATT and SNEGSKA (reference sequence). Written as DNA, the CDR3 is TGCAGTGCTAGAATTCCAGGGAGTCAGCCCCAGCATTTT. Translating gives CSARIPGSQPQHF.

The table lists this clonotype with many counts. As DNA, the CDR3 is TGTGCCAGCAGCACCCTCAGGGGGCCTTTGGAGGAAAAACTGTTTTTT. Amino acid sequence: CASSTLRGPLEEKLFF. The chain carries TRBV7-9 and TRBJ1-4, with TRBD1 matching over 8 bases. Germline V gene lookup returns CDR1 SEHNR and CDR2 FQNEAQ (reference sequence). This CDR3 has 16 amino acids. The V gene end was trimmed by 5 bases and the J gene end by 8 bases; junction bases not matched to a gene: 13.

Ten or more counts support this clonotype. The J gene is TRBJ1-6, the V gene TRBV2, with 7 bases lining up with TRBD1. J was trimmed by 4 bases and V by 5 bases; bases with no gene match: 5. This CDR3 spans 15 amino acids. Germline lookup yields CDR1 SNHLY and CDR2 FYNNEI. In DNA, the CDR3 is TGTGCCAGCAGTCGAGACAGGGCGTATAATTCACCCCTCCACTTT. This sequence encodes CASSRDRAYNSPLHF.

In this sample, this clonotype turned up many times. V is TRBV3-1 and J is TRBJ2-2, with a tentative D call TRBD1 (6 bases). The germline V gene encodes CDR1 LGHDT and CDR2 YNNKEL (reference sequence). The CDR3 totals 15 residues. V shed 4 bases and J shed 0 bases, with 9 bases lying between them. CDR3 protein: CASSPDSSNTGELFF. The CDR3 DNA reads as TGTGCCAGCAGCCCGGACAGTTCGAACACCGGGGAGCTGTTTTTT.

The sample holds many counts of this clonotype. One junction end does not reproduce the germline sequence, and a read error may be involved. This chain joins TRBV4-3 and TRBJ2-3; unclear D gene. Germline assignment: CDR1 LGHNA and CDR2 YSLEER. This CDR3 spans 14 amino acids. CDR3 sequence reads: CASSQDPSTDTQYF. In DNA, the CDR3 is TGCGCCAGCAGCCAAGATCCCAGCACCGATACGCAGTATTTT.

This clonotype was recorded many times. The rearrangement uses TRBV9 and TRBJ2-1; 9 bases are shared with TRBD2. The length of the CDR3 is 19 residues. With V trimmed by 3 bases and J by 8 bases, 21 bases remained unmatched. Germline lookup yields CDR1 SGDLS and CDR2 YYNGEE. CDR3 residues: CASSAPGGAGGGGWDEQFF. The DNA of the CDR3 is TGTGCCAGCAGCGCCCCCGGGGGAGCGGGAGGAGGTGGATGGGATGAGCAGTTCTTC.

V gene TRBV4-2 combines with J gene TRBJ2-7; 10 nucleotides line up with TRBD2. With 3 bases clipped from V and 6 bases from J, the junction kept 8 bases outside the gene matches. This CDR3 is 15 amino acids long. Germline values: CDR1 LGHNA, CDR2 YNFKEQ. The CDR3 DNA reads as TGTGCCAGCAGCCAGCCTAGCGGGGGAGTCGGCGAGCAGTACTTC. Amino acid sequence: CASSQPSGGVGEQYF.

The chain couples TRBV7-2 to TRBJ2-1; D could derive from TRBD1 or TRBD2 (5 bases each). The germline V and J ends were trimmed by 6 bases and 5 bases, with 8 bases remaining between them. Germline lookup yields CDR1 SGHTA and CDR2 FQGNSA. The CDR3 has 12 amino acids. For the CDR3, the DNA is TGTGCCAGCAGAGGGGAGAACAATGAGCAGTTCTTC. The encoded protein is CASRGENNEQFF.

This clonotype was counted only a few times. The chain is built from TRBV7-9 and TRBJ2-2; D might be TRBD2 (6 bases). This CDR3 is 13 amino acids long. In germline, CDR1 is SEHNR, CDR2 FQNEAQ (reference sequence). Trimming pared 5 bases from V and 6 bases from J, leaving 10 bases between. DNA of the CDR3: TGTGCCAGCAGCCCTCTAGCGTCCGGGGAGCTGTTTTTT. Translated: CASSPLASGELFF.

V usage is TRBV7-2 and J usage is TRBJ2-2; 9 positions agree with TRBD2. CDR3 length: 15 residues. Germline CDR1 is SGHTA and CDR2 is FQGNSA. V lost 4 bases, J lost 2 bases, and 2 bases stayed unmatched. CDR3 sequence reads: CASSYLAGNTGELFF. CDR3 DNA: TGTGCCAGCAGCTACCTAGCGGGAAACACCGGGGAGCTGTTTTTT.

This clonotype was recorded at least ten times. The V gene is TRBV3-1, the J gene TRBJ2-7; unclear D gene. This CDR3 region has 12 residues. V lost 5 bases to trimming and J lost 3 bases, with 8 bases between them. Germline lookup yields CDR1 LGHDT and CDR2 YNNKEL (reference sequence). This CDR3 reads CASSELGYEQYF. DNA for the CDR3: TGTGCCAGCAGCGAATTGGGCTACGAGCAGTACTTC.

This clonotype ranks as medium-sized. This sequence joins TRBV20-1 and TRBJ1-1, with D uncertain. This CDR3 is built from 12 residues. Trimming cost V 3 bases and J 0 bases, with 5 bases left between them. CDR1 is DFQATT and CDR2 is SNEGSKA in the germline V gene (reference sequence). The CDR3 sequence is CSASYVNTEAFF. The CDR3 DNA sequence: TGCAGTGCTAGTTACGTGAACACTGAAGCTTTCTTT.

The table lists this clonotype with many counts. This sequence joins TRBV21-1 and TRBJ2-5; the table's D gene call, TRBD1, was not cross checked with the DNA. TRBV21-1 is assigned pseudogene status. The CDR3 extends over 17 amino acids. DNA for the CDR3: TGTGCCAGCAGCATAGGCAGGGGCGTCGGTTCGCGAGAGACCCAGTACTTC. Its protein product is CASSIGRGVGSRETQYF.